The T cell receptor (beta chain) described here comes from a study of cytomegalovirus exposure and HLA in healthy donors. At sampling all donors were nominally healthy, likely with unrecorded immune exposures. Germline V gene data show CDR1 as SQVTM and CDR2 as ANQGSEA. CDR3 length: 11 residues. V lost 6 bases to trimming and J lost 0 bases, with 6 bases between them. To note about this clone: Its antigen remains unidentified.

Notes on the study in general: Accurate prediction of most subjects' HLA-A and HLA-B alleles from TCR beta sequences was reported. According to the study, 160 or so TCR beta chains were cytomegalovirus-associated.

PCR involved 60 Vbeta and 13 Jbeta primers. TCRdb's copy holds only in-frame clones and misses some; the assay was immunoSEQ multiplex PCR. The profile shows approximately 100,000 clones, 74% of them singletons. The sequenced sample was PBMCs. V and J are TRBV29-1 and TRBJ2-7; D not resolved. The sequence derives from a man aged 50 to 60 in good health and CMV-seropositive. This CDR3 reads CSVHSSYEQYF. CDR3 bases: TGCAGCGTGCACAGCTCCTACGAGCAGTACTTC.